These 16 T cell receptor beta chains were sequenced from one sample in a study of Graves' ophthalmopathy and Graves' hyperthyroidism. Transcripts of RNA were the source for amplifying TCR beta CDR3 regions. After a first-round RT-PCR with HTBI primers, a second-round multiplex PCR was run. MiXCR, applied by TCRdb to the multiplex PCR reads, yields one record per CDR3 protein. The sample has about 400,000 distinct CDR3 sequences; roughly 21% are singletons. What was sequenced was peripheral blood. These receptors were taken from a woman aged 18-29 years with stable Graves' hyperthyroidism.

Notes on this clonotype: This may come from a read error, since a much larger clone is one base off. This rearrangement joins TRBV29-1 to TRBJ2-4, with unresolved D. The J call could be wrong; TRBJ2-1 is a better fit for the DNA end. The CDR3 has 13 residues. Per germline, CDR1 SQVTM and CDR2 ANQGSEA. This CDR3 reads CSVEGADKNIQFF. The DNA of the CDR3 is TGCAGCGTTGAAGGGGCAGATAAAAACATTCAGTTCTTC.

This clonotype was seen at least ten times. The chain uses TRBV27 and TRBJ1-2, with D possibly matching TRBD1 (5 bases). CDR1 is MNHEY and CDR2 is SMNVEV in the germline V gene (reference sequence). This CDR3 contains 15 residues. Trimming left V 1 base short and J 7 bases short, with 16 bases between. This CDR3 reads CASSLLSGPLSGYTF. As DNA, the CDR3 is TGTGCCAGCAGTTTATTGTCAGGGCCTCTGTCTGGCTACACCTTC.

This clonotype was recorded at least ten times. The chain couples TRBV24-1 to TRBJ2-5; the D gene is possibly TRBD2 (6 bases). The V end lost 0 bases, the J end lost 2 bases, and 9 bases lay between the germline ends. Looked up from germline, CDR1 is KGHDR and CDR2 is SFDVKD. This CDR3 contains 15 residues. DNA for the CDR3: TGTGCCACCAGTGATTTGGGGGGACTGCAAGAGACCCAGTACTTC. Its protein product is CATSDLGGLQETQYF.

This clonotype was seen many times. This chain joins TRBV7-2 and TRBJ2-7; 14 bases fit TRBD2. This CDR3 has 15 residues. CDR1 SGHTA and CDR2 FQGNSA come from the germline V gene. The trim removed 5 bases at V and 2 bases at J, leaving 2 bases unmatched. CDR3 DNA sequence: TGTGCCAGCAGCACGGGACTAGCGGGAGCCTACGAGCAGTACTTC. It translates to CASSTGLAGAYEQYF.

The table lists this clonotype with many counts. The chain combines TRBV5-1 with TRBJ1-2; the match to TRBD1 covers 8 bases. There are 15 residues in the CDR3. The trim removed 2 bases at V and 8 bases at J, leaving 11 bases unmatched. CDR1 is SGHRS and CDR2 is YFSETQ in the germline V gene. For the CDR3, the DNA is TGCGCCAGCAGCTTACGTCCCGGGACAGGAGGGGGCTACACCTTC. As protein: CASSLRPGTGGGYTF.

This clonotype was seen ten or more times. This chain uses TRBV28 with TRBJ1-1, with TRBD1 as a possible D gene (6 bases). The CDR3 length is 14 residues. Trimming left V 10 bases short and J 5 bases short, with 20 bases between. Germline CDR1 is MDHEN and CDR2 is SYDVKM. The CDR3 region is CAILPLNRETEAFF. CDR3 bases: TGTGCCATCCTGCCCCTCAACAGGGAAACTGAAGCTTTCTTT.

Ten or more counts support this clonotype. CDR3 nucleotides: TGTGCCAGCAGATACAGCGGCGGGTACCAAGAGACCCAGTACTTC. This sequence encodes CASRYSGGYQETQYF. V is TRBV28 and J is TRBJ2-5, with D possibly matching TRBD2 (5 bases). CDR1 and CDR2 from the germline V gene are MDHEN and SYDVKM. The CDR3 extends over 15 amino acids. V was shortened by 6 bases and J by 0 bases, with 14 bases between the two germline ends.

The rearrangement links TRBV18 to TRBJ2-5; 10 bases line up with TRBD1. J lost 5 bases, V lost 5 bases, and 8 bases had no gene match. Per the germline V gene, CDR1 is KGHSH and CDR2 is LQKENI. The CDR3 has 15 residues. The CDR3 loop is CASSFDRGRWETQYF. The CDR3 DNA follows: TGTGCCAGCTCATTCGACAGGGGGCGTTGGGAGACCCAGTACTTC.

This clonotype was seen repeatedly, ten times or more. V usage is TRBV5-4 and J usage is TRBJ1-1; 8 nucleotides agree with TRBD1. The germline gives CDR1 SGHNT, CDR2 YYREEE (reference sequence). This CDR3 has 16 amino acids. Unmatched junction bases numbered 11, after V lost 4 bases and J lost 3 bases. Here the CDR3 reads CASSGVRGRGDTEAFF. CDR3 nucleotide sequence: TGTGCCAGCAGCGGCGTCAGGGGGCGGGGAGACACTGAAGCTTTCTTT.

V usage is TRBV6-1 and J usage is TRBJ2-5; 12 positions match TRBD2. Germline CDR1 MNHNS, CDR2 SASEGT. J gave up 4 bases and V 10 bases, and 13 bases lay outside the gene matches. The CDR3 totals 16 residues. The CDR3: CATRWLAGGGIETQYF. The CDR3 DNA sequence: TGTGCCACCCGGTGGCTAGCGGGAGGGGGGATAGAGACCCAGTACTTC.

Many counts were recorded for this clonotype. V usage is TRBV12-3 or TRBV12-4 and J usage is TRBJ1-5; 9 positions match TRBD1. The CDR3 has 16 residues. V gave up 5 bases and J gave up 4 bases; unmatched junction bases: 9. The CDR3: CASSLRQGQGNQPQHF. The DNA of the CDR3 is TGTGCCAGCAGTCTTAGACAGGGACAGGGTAATCAGCCCCAGCATTTT.

This clonotype was counted ten times or more. V and J are TRBV12-3 or TRBV12-4 and TRBJ1-1; 8 bases are shared with TRBD1. V was pared by 6 bases and J by 1 base, with 10 bases of the junction left unmatched. This CDR3 is built from 16 residues. CDR3 DNA sequence: TGTGCCAGCAGCTCCACAGGGGGAGTAAGGAACACTGAAGCTTTCTTT. Its protein product is CASSSTGGVRNTEAFF.

This clonotype has just one count. Without the conserved terminal phenylalanine or tryptophan, this CDR3 likely stems from a read error. The chain recombines TRBV11-2 with TRBJ1-2; D remains ambiguous. CDR1 is SGHAT and CDR2 is FQNNGV in the germline V gene. This CDR3 region has 14 residues. V lost 1 base to trimming and J lost 5 bases, with 11 bases between them. The CDR3 sequence: CASSLGGGSYGYTY. In DNA form, the CDR3 reads TGTGCCAGCAGCTTAGGTGGCGGATCGTATGGCTACACCTAC.

In its sample, this clonotype was seen many times. V is TRBV29-1 and J is TRBJ1-5; D call uncertain. This CDR3 spans 13 amino acids. The germline gives CDR1 SQVTM, CDR2 ANQGSEA. V was clipped by 2 bases and J by 5 bases, with 10 bases between them. CDR3 in amino acids: CSVEWARDQPQHF. As DNA, the CDR3 is TGCAGCGTTGAATGGGCTCGAGATCAGCCCCAGCATTTT. The full variable domain, its missing parts supplied by reference TRBV29-1 and TRBJ1-5, is SAVISQKPSRDICQRGTSLTIQCQVDSQVTMMFWYRQQPGQSLTLIATANQGSEATYESGFVIDKFPISRPNLTFSTLTVSNMSPEDSSIYLCSVEWARDQPQHFGDGTRLSIL.

The chain links TRBV15 to TRBJ1-1; D call uncertain. Trimming removed 3 bases at V and 1 base at J, with 9 bases between. CDR3 length equals 14 residues. The germline CDR1 and CDR2 sequences are LNHNV and YYDKDF (reference sequence). As DNA, the CDR3 is TGTGCCACCAGCAGCCCCAGGAAGAACACTGAAGCTTTCTTT. Amino acids: CATSSPRKNTEAFF.

There are many counts of this clonotype. The chain recombines TRBV9 with TRBJ1-6; maybe TRBD1 (5 bases). Trimming pared 3 bases from V and 7 bases from J, leaving 14 bases between. CDR1 is SGDLS and CDR2 is YYNGEE in the germline V gene. The CDR3 runs to 15 residues. The CDR3 here is CASSDFGGANSPLHF. In nucleotides, the CDR3 is TGTGCCAGCAGCGACTTCGGAGGGGCCAATTCACCCCTCCACTTT.